Each of the 10 T cell receptor beta chains below was sequenced from the same sample in a study of blood T cell repertoires in COVID-19. The table came from immunoSEQ multiplex PCR; TCRdb's copy has only in-frame clones and leaves some out. The data hold some 200,000 clones, with approximately 80% observed a single time. Sequenced sample: PBMCs or T cells enriched from blood (not recorded which). All receptors come from a woman aged 55-69 years with acute COVID-19.

This clone was detected only a few times. This chain uses TRBV20-1 with TRBJ2-3; D unclear. With 3 bases removed from V and 4 bases from J, the gap between germline ends came to 8 bases. CDR1 DFQATT and CDR2 SNEGSKA come from the germline V gene (reference sequence). The CDR3 contains 12 residues. The CDR3: CSASKAADTQYF. Written as DNA, the CDR3 is TGCAGTGCTAGTAAGGCGGCAGATACGCAGTATTTT.

The chain links TRBV5-5 to TRBJ1-1, with D possibly being TRBD1 (6 bases). The CDR3 totals 14 residues. Germline-derived CDR1 and CDR2 are SGHKS and YYEKEE (reference sequence). V was pared by 0 bases and J by 11 bases, with 17 bases between. CDR3 residues: CASSLEGGAPDAFF. CDR3 nucleotide sequence: TGTGCCAGCAGCTTGGAAGGGGGGGCTCCCGATGCTTTCTTT.

This clone has just one count. The rearrangement links TRBV28 to TRBJ2-7, with 7 bases fitting TRBD1. The CDR3 has 12 amino acids. Germline V CDR1 and CDR2: MDHEN, SYDVKM. Trimming cost V 8 bases and J 3 bases; bases outside gene matches: 4. CDR3 nucleotide sequence: TGTGCCAGCGGCAGACAGGGCTACGAGCAGTACGTC. Translation gives CASGRQGYEQYV.

This sequence joins TRBV6-5 and TRBJ1-1; no firm D call. Between the trimmed V and J ends, which lost 4 bases and 1 base, there was a span of 7 bases. CDR1 is MNHEY, CDR2 SVGAGI, per germline. The CDR3 totals 13 residues. CDR3 nucleotide sequence: TGTGCCAGCAGTTGGGCGGGGAACACTGAAGCTTTCTTT. Translated, it gives CASSWAGNTEAFF.

This clone was observed once. The V gene is TRBV5-8, the J gene TRBJ2-3; perhaps TRBD2 as D (6 bases). CDR3 size: 16 residues. Germline loops: CDR1 SGHTS, CDR2 YDEGEE. Trimming left V 4 bases short and J 0 bases short, with 15 bases between. Here the CDR3 reads CASSLGAGTSTDTQYF. The CDR3 DNA reads TGTGCCAGCAGCCTCGGGGCGGGAACGAGCACAGATACGCAGTATTTT.

The chain joins TRBV3-1 (or the pseudogene TRBV3-2) to TRBJ1-1, with D possibly matching TRBD1 (5 bases). CDR1 LGHDT and CDR2 YNNKEL come from the germline V gene (reference sequence). V lost 7 bases and J 4 bases, leaving 19 bases between the germline ends. The CDR3 is 15 amino acids. The CDR3 DNA reads as TGTGCCAGCACCCGGTTGGGGGGTAAAGGCACTGAAGCTTTCTTT. As protein: CASTRLGGKGTEAFF.

The chain is built from TRBV14 and TRBJ2-7, with 9 bases identical to TRBD1. Germline trimming cut 6 bases from V and 5 bases from J; bases unmatched to any gene: 8. Germline CDR1 is SGHDN and CDR2 is FVKESK. CDR3 size: 14 residues. Written as DNA, the CDR3 is TGTGCCAGCAGTCCTACAGGGGGCGGCAACGAGCAGTACTTC. Amino acids: CASSPTGGGNEQYF.

The chain carries TRBV15 and TRBJ2-4; D perhaps matches TRBD2 (5 bases). CDR1 is LNHNV, CDR2 YYDKDF, per germline (reference sequence). This CDR3 spans 16 amino acids. The V gene lost 9 bases and the J gene lost 3 bases, with 21 bases spanning the gap. CDR3 sequence: CATAWTPQKGKNIQYF. The CDR3 region has the DNA TGTGCCACGGCCTGGACTCCTCAGAAGGGCAAAAACATTCAGTACTTC. The entire variable domain, with the rest obtained from reference TRBV15 and TRBJ2-4, is as follows: DAMVIQNPRYQVTQFGKPVTLSCSQTLNHNVMYWYQQKSSQAPKLLFHYYDKDFNNEADTPDNFQSRRPNTSFCFLDIRSPGLGDTAMYLCATAWTPQKGKNIQYFGAGTRLSVL.

This chain joins TRBV6-2 or TRBV6-3 and TRBJ2-7; D call uncertain. Trimming stripped 2 bases from V and 7 bases from J, with 9 bases between. Germline loops: CDR1 MNHEY, CDR2 SVGEGT. This CDR3 comprises 12 residues. The CDR3, as DNA: TGTGCCAGCAGTTACCGGTCTAGGGAGCAGTACGTC. Amino acid sequence: CASSYRSREQYV.

The chain uses TRBV27 and TRBJ2-7; 7 nucleotides match TRBD1. Germline trimming cut 6 bases from V and 6 bases from J; bases unmatched to any gene: 5. The CDR3 contains 12 residues. Germline V gives CDR1 MNHEY, CDR2 SMNVEV (reference sequence). CDR3 in amino acids: CASRLGTAEQYF. CDR3 bases: TGTGCCAGCAGATTAGGGACAGCCGAGCAGTACTTC.